The entry below describes one T cell receptor (beta chain). Sequencing used immunoSEQ multiplex PCR; TCRdb keeps in-frame clones, though not all of them. The table records 95,000 to 150,000 clones, 80% to 95% of them present only once. These data originate in a study of control samples from healthy donors and cancer patients. Between the trimmed V and J ends, which lost 3 bases and 8 bases, there was a span of 13 bases. Germline V gene lookup returns CDR1 MDHEN and CDR2 SYDVKM. The CDR3 has 14 residues. The chain joins TRBV28 to TRBJ1-4, with D unclear. The material sequenced was blood. This TCR derives from a woman between 18 and 30 years old in good health. DNA for the CDR3: TGTGCCAGCAGTTTTGGGCTGAATGAGGAAAAACTGTTTTTT. Protein product: CASSFGLNEEKLFF.